This T cell receptor beta chain was observed in a study of type 1 regulatory T cells. Across the study: An in vitro protocol generated T-allo10, a Tr1-enriched, alloantigen-specific CD4 T cell product.

On this clonotype itself: As yet, its antigen is unknown.

Germline loops: CDR1 DFQATT, CDR2 SNEGSKA (reference sequence). The CDR3 spans 13 residues. TCRdb re-derived calls from the reads in MiXCR, one entry per CDR3 protein. The sample includes about 62,000 distinct CDR3 sequences, 55% to 65% of them seen just once. The sequence was obtained from a human donor in good health. V gene TRBV20-1 combines with J gene TRBJ1-1; D is possibly TRBD1 (6 bases). Sequencing input: cultured non-Tr1 T cells, either the whole culture or a sorted T cell fraction (not recorded which). The CDR3 DNA follows: TGCAGCGGCTGGGGGGGCATGAGAACTGAAGCTTTCTTT. It is translated as CSGWGGMRTEAFF.